The sequence of this T cell receptor beta chain was determined in a study of beta chain features in type 1 diabetes. Whole-study results and caveats: Patients with Type 1 diabetes showed moderately but significantly shorter TCRB CDR3s in all four CD4+ subsets. Reduced insertions and increased deletions marked VDJ junctions in type 1 diabetes patients.

With regard to this clone: The antigen is unknown.

The investigators reverse transcribed all of the isolated RNA, so they sequenced expressed TCRB transcripts. Clones were sequenced by immunoSEQ multiplex PCR, and TCRdb holds only the in-frame ones, with some missing. The sample includes roughly 290,000 clones, roughly 15% of them seen just once. This receptor was taken from a young man with type 1 diabetes. What was sequenced was naive CD4+ T cells from blood.

CDR3 region: CSVQSSGRDTQYF. The CDR3, as DNA: TGCAGCGTTCAATCATCGGGGAGAGATACGCAGTATTTT. The chain employs TRBV29-1 and TRBJ2-3, with a weak D call TRBD2 (5 bases). The CDR3 runs 13 residues. The germline V gene has CDR1 SQVTM and CDR2 ANQGSEA. Trimming pared 5 bases from V and 5 bases from J, leaving 14 bases between.